This T cell receptor beta chain derives from a study of shared clonotypes between healthy human individuals. Study-wide context: There were three CD4 naive, three CD4 memory, two CD8 naive and one CD8 memory plates per donor.

Germline CDR1 is GTSNPN and CDR2 is SVGIG (reference sequence). V gave up 3 bases and J gave up 11 bases, with 25 bases separating them. The CDR3 has 16 amino acids. Study-wide results and caveats: Blood alone was sampled, and tissue repertoires likely differ.

Authors' analysis steps: ImmunoSEQ junction-only sequences lacked quality scores, so their filtering differed. Sequenced by immunoSEQ multiplex PCR; TCRdb stores in-frame clones only, minus some. The DNA gave D and trimming, while V, J and clone size come from that table. The sample contains over 2 million clones, 85% to 95% of which appear only once. On this clone: Antigen unknown.

Nashville, Tennessee was home to all donors, each a Caucasian adult. The material sequenced was naive CD4+ T cells sorted from blood. Subset given: CD45RA+ positively selected. The sequence was collected from a man between 18 and 35 years old in good health. The chain has TRBV30 and TRBJ2-2; no clear D gene. The CDR3 here is CAWRETALPRGKELFF. CDR3 sequence (DNA): TGTGCCTGGAGGGAAACAGCCCTCCCCCGAGGAAAAGAGCTGTTTTTT. The full variable domain, rest sourced from reference TRBV30 and TRBJ2-2, is SQTIHQWPATLVQPVGSPLSLECTVEGTSNPNLYWYRQAAGRGLQLLFYSVGIGQISSEVPQNLSASRPQDRQFILSSKKLLLSDSGFYLCAWRETALPRGKELFFGEGSRLTVL.